This entry lists 15 T cell receptor delta chains sequenced from one sample in a study of gamma-delta chains in newborns, infants, children. TCRdb re-analyzed the reads via CATT. This sample yields more than 7,000 delta-chain clones, of which more than 20% are seen a single time; 4.4% belongs to the top ten. Material: blood. These receptors were taken from a child who was a newborn, infant or young child, either healthy, febrile or measles-vaccinated (not recorded which).

V gene TRDV2 combines with J gene TRDJ2; 10 bases match TRDD3. The CDR3 runs to 19 residues. The V gene end was trimmed by 2 bases and the J gene end by 6 bases; junction bases not matched to a gene: 17. Germline lookup yields CDR1 GEAIGNYY and CDR2 EKD. The CDR3, as DNA: TGTGCCTGTGACAGTTTACTGGGGGATTGGAGGTCGAAGGCAGCACAACTCTTCTTT. Translating gives CACDSLLGDWRSKAAQLFF.

In regard to this clone: It is likely a read error: a sequence one base away is far more abundant. The chain carries TRDV2 and TRDJ3; 8 positions match TRDD3. Germline-derived CDR1 and CDR2 are GEAIGNYY and EKD. The V and J ends lost 3 bases and 2 bases, in that order; junction bases with no gene match: 8. The CDR3 contains 18 residues. The chain's CDR3 is CACDSAGGHAWDTRQMFF. In DNA form, the CDR3 reads TGTGCCTGTGACTCCGCTGGGGGACACGCCTGGGACACCCGACAGATGTTTTTC.

This clone was seen a single time. A single base separates this from a much larger clone, so it may be a read error. V gene TRDV3 combines with J gene TRDJ3, with 11 bases that match TRDD3. Germline V gene data show CDR1 as TVYSNPD and CDR2 as GDNSRS (reference sequence). The CDR3 consists of 24 residues. J lost 0 bases, V lost 4 bases, and 26 bases had no gene match. The CDR3 spells CAWLPGGYLGVAFASSWDTRQMFF. The CDR3 bases are TGTGCCTGGCTTCCTGGGGGATACCTGGGCGTCGCCTTTGCGAGCTCCTGGGACACCCGACAGATGTTTTTC.

This chain uses TRDV2 with TRDJ1; the match to TRDD3 covers 12 bases. The CDR3 is made up of 16 amino acids. The ends lost 0 bases at V and 8 bases at J; junction bases unmatched: 9. The V gene's germline CDR1 is GEAIGNYY and CDR2 EKD. In DNA, the CDR3 is TGTGCCTGTGACACCCTTGGTCCTGGGGGATACGGGAAACTCATCTTT. This translates into CACDTLGPGGYGKLIF.

V usage is TRDV2 and J usage is TRDJ1, with D uncertain. CDR3 size: 15 residues. CDR1 and CDR2 (germline): GEAIGNYY, EKD. The germline V and J ends were trimmed by 0 bases and 0 bases, with 10 bases remaining between them. The CDR3 sequence is CACDTVGYNTDKLIF. The CDR3 DNA reads as TGTGCCTGTGACACCGTAGGTTATAACACCGATAAACTCATCTTT.

In its sample, this clone ranks as medium-sized. Other DNA sequences of this sample code for an identical CDR3. The V gene is TRDV2, the J gene TRDJ3; 12 bases are a match to TRDD3. The CDR3 is 21 residues long. Unmatched junction bases numbered 9, after V lost 0 bases and J lost 1 base. Germline values: CDR1 GEAIGNYY, CDR2 EKD. Written as DNA, the CDR3 is TGTGCCTGTGACACCGTACTGGGGGATACAAAAGAGTCCTGGGACACCCGACAGATGTTTTTC. Its translation: CACDTVLGDTKESWDTRQMFF.

The gene calls are TRDV1 and TRDJ1; 7 bases match TRDD3. V lost 4 bases to trimming and J lost 0 bases; unmatched junction nucleotides: 20. There are 20 residues in the CDR3. The germline V gene has CDR1 TSWWSYY and CDR2 QGS. CDR3 bases: TGTGCTCTTGGGGCCTTGTGGGGGGGATCCGTCCCGTTGGACACCGATAAACTCATCTTT. It specifies CALGALWGGSVPLDTDKLIF.

This rearrangement joins TRDV2 to TRDJ3; TRDD3 aligns across 12 bases. This CDR3 is 20 amino acids long. After removal of 1 base from V and 0 bases from J, the junction contained 6 bases not matched to a gene. Germline CDR1 reads GEAIGNYY; CDR2 reads EKD. CDR3 nucleotide sequence: TGTGCCTGTGACACGCTGGGGGATACGCCCGGCTCCTGGGACACCCGACAGATGTTTTTC. Translating it yields CACDTLGDTPGSWDTRQMFF.

This clone was detected only a few times. The chain links TRDV2 to TRDJ1; 10 bases are a match to TRDD3. The trim removed 0 bases at V and 3 bases at J, leaving 12 bases unmatched. CDR1 and CDR2 from the germline V gene are GEAIGNYY and EKD. This CDR3 is 18 amino acids long. The CDR3 sequence is CACDTVPGDTPPPDKLIF. In nucleotides, the CDR3 is TGTGCCTGTGACACCGTGCCGGGGGATACGCCCCCCCCCGATAAACTCATCTTT.

This chain connects TRDV2 to TRDJ1; TRDD3 matches at 7 bases. From germline, CDR1 is GEAIGNYY and CDR2 EKD. V gave up 0 bases and J gave up 0 bases; unmatched junction bases: 12. The CDR3 has 18 amino acids. The CDR3 nucleotides read TGTGCCTGTGACACCATTGGGGGAGGAGGAGTGAACACCGATAAACTCATCTTT. Residues: CACDTIGGGGVNTDKLIF.

This clone is classed as medium-sized (0.01 to 0.1%). The V gene is TRDV2, the J gene TRDJ1, with 10 bases aligning to TRDD3. The CDR3 runs 16 residues. The V segment lost 1 base and the J segment 4 bases; nucleotides outside the gene matches: 8. Per germline, CDR1 GEAIGNYY and CDR2 EKD. In DNA form, the CDR3 reads TGTGCCTGTGACACGGTGGGGGGATACGAAGGCGATAAACTCATCTTT. This translates into CACDTVGGYEGDKLIF.

Relative to its sample, this clone is medium-sized. The genes are TRDV2 and TRDJ1, with D tentatively TRDD2 (6 bases). Germline V gene data show CDR1 as GEAIGNYY and CDR2 as EKD. This CDR3 spans 16 amino acids. Between the trimmed V and J ends, which lost 0 bases and 4 bases, there was a span of 17 bases. CDR3 nucleotide sequence: TGTGCCTGTGACACCGTAAGCCCCATTCCTAGCGATAAACTCATCTTT. Translating gives CACDTVSPIPSDKLIF.

J is TRDJ2 and V is TRDV2, with 8 bases matching TRDD2. V lost 4 bases and J lost 3; bases outside the gene matches: 30. Germline V gene sequence: CDR1 GEAIGNYY, CDR2 EKD. The CDR3 is 23 residues long. CDR3 sequence reads: CACDPLPTTAGDDTPTMTAQLFF. The CDR3 region has the DNA TGTGCCTGTGATCCGCTTCCTACAACCGCTGGGGACGACACGCCGACGATGACAGCACAACTCTTCTTT.

The chain employs TRDV2 and TRDJ1; 7 positions agree with TRDD3. This CDR3 is built from 15 residues. CDR1 GEAIGNYY and CDR2 EKD come from the germline V gene. The J segment lost 2 bases and the V segment lost 0 bases, leaving 5 bases of the junction unmatched. CDR3 bases: TGTGCCTGTGACACCGTCTCGGGGGATACCGATAAACTCATCTTT. The encoded protein is CACDTVSGDTDKLIF.

The chain combines TRDV2 with TRDJ1; D may be TRDD3 (6 bases). Looked up from germline, CDR1 is GEAIGNYY and CDR2 is EKD. V gave up 3 bases and J gave up 4 bases, with 17 bases separating them. The CDR3 contains 15 residues. CDR3 nucleotides: TGTGCCTGTGACCTACTGGGAGTCGTCGGCGATAAACTCATCTTT. Translation: CACDLLGVVGDKLIF.